These T cell receptor beta chains were read from a single sample in a study of T cell responses to AZD1222 COVID-19 vaccine. Repertoires were generated with immunoSEQ multiplex PCR, while TCRdb's copy carries only in-frame clones and drops some. The repertoire holds around 130,000 clones, with about 90% as singletons. The sample here was peripheral blood, taken on day 0 of AZD1222 vaccination. The source is an adult in good health. CDR3s include the opening cysteine and the closing phenylalanine or tryptophan. D genes are given only for firm matches. The size field is filled for only some rows; it gives once, few, many or a size class.

V gene	clone size	J gene	D gene	CDR3 protein	CDR3 DNA
TRBV15	.	TRBJ2-1	TRBD2	CATSRELASGRNEQFF	TGTGCCACCAGCAGAGAATTGGCTAGCGGGAGGAATGAGCAGTTCTTC
TRBV6-5	.	TRBJ2-7	.	CASSQHYEQYF	TGTGCCAGCAGCCAGCACTACGAGCAGTACTTC
TRBV6-5	.	TRBJ1-2	.	CATGPSPYGYTF	TGTGCCACTGGGCCAAGCCCCTATGGCTACACCTTC
TRBV27	.	TRBJ1-2	TRBD1	CASSHHQGQGALGGYTF	TGTGCCAGCAGCCACCACCAGGGACAGGGGGCGCTGGGTGGCTACACCTTC
TRBV11-1	.	TRBJ1-2	TRBD1	CASSALDRGLYTF	TGTGCCAGCAGCGCCCTTGACAGGGGCCTCTACACCTTC
TRBV12-3/TRBV12-4	once	TRBJ2-3	.	CASSLGNQVLF	TGTGCCAGCAGTCTCGGGAACCAAGTTCTCTTT
TRBV11-2	.	TRBJ1-5	.	CASSPPGEGQPQHF	TGTGCCAGCAGCCCTCCGGGGGAGGGGCAGCCCCAGCATTTT
TRBV10-2	once	TRBJ1-1	.	CASSTPLGPNTEAFF	TGCGCCAGCAGTACCCCCCTCGGGCCGAACACTGAAGCTTTCTTT
TRBV29-1	.	TRBJ1-2	TRBD1	CSVALRTGGPGYTF	TGCAGCGTTGCCCTCCGGACAGGAGGGCCTGGCTACACCTTC
TRBV29-1	.	TRBJ1-1	.	CSVLGGNTEAFF	TGCAGCGTCCTCGGGGGTAACACTGAAGCTTTCTTT
TRBV28	.	TRBJ1-4	.	CASSLRQEKLFF	TGTGCCAGCAGTTTACGCCAGGAAAAACTGTTTTTT
TRBV5-4	.	TRBJ2-3	.	CASSSRTVADTQYF	TGTGCCAGCAGCTCACGGACAGTCGCAGATACGCAGTATTTT
TRBV30	once	TRBJ1-3	TRBD1	CAWTEGQGLGNTIYF	TGTGCCTGGACCGAGGGACAGGGGTTAGGAAACACCATATATTTT
TRBV18	.	TRBJ1-1	TRBD1	CASSPGTGGWGGTEAFF	TGTGCCAGCTCACCCGGGACAGGGGGCTGGGGGGGAACTGAAGCTTTCTTT
TRBV18	.	TRBJ2-7	TRBD1	CASSGTGGYEQYF	TGTGCCAGCTCCGGGACAGGGGGCTACGAGCAGTACTTC
TRBV5-1	.	TRBJ2-7	.	CASSLSPLRGQYF	TGCGCCAGCAGCTTGTCCCCGCTGAGGGGGCAGTACTTC
TRBV27	.	TRBJ1-2	TRBD1	CASSFTGVGGYTF	TGTGCCAGCAGTTTTACAGGGGTAGGAGGCTACACCTTC
TRBV2	.	TRBJ1-2	.	CASPQANYGYTF	TGTGCCAGTCCTCAAGCTAACTATGGCTACACCTTC
TRBV2	.	TRBJ1-3	TRBD1	CASSPMIRDRVISGNTIYF	TGTGCCAGCAGTCCTATGATCCGGGACAGGGTTATTTCTGGAAACACCATATATTTT
TRBV10-1	.	TRBJ2-4	.	CASSESVGRNIQYF	TGCGCCAGCAGTGAGTCGGTAGGGAGAAACATTCAGTACTTC
TRBV3-1/TRBV3-2	.	TRBJ1-1	.	CASSRTPPVEGNTEAFF	TGTGCCAGCAGCCGCACCCCACCGGTGGAGGGGAACACTGAAGCTTTCTTT
TRBV5-6	.	TRBJ1-6	.	CASSLGIQGSYNSPLHF	TGTGCCAGCAGCTTGGGGATCCAGGGCTCCTATAATTCACCCCTCCACTTT
TRBV7-3	.	TRBJ1-6	.	CASSFPTQGVRSPLHF	TGTGCCAGCAGCTTCCCAACACAGGGTGTAAGGTCACCCCTCCACTTT
TRBV10-3	.	TRBJ1-2	TRBD1	CAISQGGALEGYTF	TGTGCCATCAGTCAAGGGGGCGCCTTAGAGGGCTACACCTTC
TRBV12-3/TRBV12-4	.	TRBJ2-1	.	CASSLVGEQFF	TGTGCCAGCAGTTTAGTTGGGGAGCAGTTCTTC
TRBV6-5	once	TRBJ1-1	.	CASSPPGLSDTEAFF	TGTGCCAGCAGTCCCCCAGGGCTATCCGACACTGAAGCTTTCTTT
TRBV5-5	.	TRBJ2-1	.	CASSSEGTVHNEQFF	TGTGCCAGCAGCAGCGAGGGGACTGTGCACAATGAGCAGTTCTTC
TRBV12-5	.	TRBJ1-4	.	CASGLVPSAEKLFF	TGTGCTAGTGGTTTGGTACCAAGCGCTGAAAAACTGTTTTTT
TRBV20-1	once	TRBJ1-5	.	CSASSVSGNQPQHF	TGCAGTGCTAGTTCGGTCTCGGGGAATCAGCCCCAGCATTTT